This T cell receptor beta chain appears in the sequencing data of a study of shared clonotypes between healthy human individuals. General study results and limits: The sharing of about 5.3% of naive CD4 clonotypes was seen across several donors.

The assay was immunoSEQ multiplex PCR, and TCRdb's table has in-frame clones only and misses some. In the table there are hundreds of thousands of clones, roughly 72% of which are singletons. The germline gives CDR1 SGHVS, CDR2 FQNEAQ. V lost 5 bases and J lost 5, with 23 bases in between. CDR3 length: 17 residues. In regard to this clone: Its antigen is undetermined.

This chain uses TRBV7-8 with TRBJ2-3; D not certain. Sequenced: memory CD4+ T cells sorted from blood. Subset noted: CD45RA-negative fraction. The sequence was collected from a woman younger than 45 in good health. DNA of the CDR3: TGTGCCAGCAGCCCTAGTCCCAACCGGTTCCCAAAAGATACGCAGTATTTT. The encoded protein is CASSPSPNRFPKDTQYF.